The sequence of this T cell receptor (beta chain) was determined in a study of T-cell memory formation after mild COVID-19. TCRdb redid the calling of the 5' RACE reads with MiXCR, one entry per CDR3 protein. The sample lists 280,000 or so distinct CDR3 sequences, roughly 8.2% occurring once. This clonotype was observed a handful of times. The receptor's source is a man between 18 and 35 years old who had mild COVID-19 (a few samples of this study predate the infection). Cell type and time point are not known. Sequenced: PBMCs or a T cell subset sorted from them (not recorded which).

CDR3: CASSPWTGRNTGELFF. CDR3 coding DNA: TGTGCCAGTAGTCCATGGACAGGGCGGAACACCGGGGAGCTGTTTTTT. The chain employs TRBV19 and TRBJ2-2; 8 bases agree with TRBD1. Germline CDR1 and CDR2: LNHDA and SQIVND (reference sequence). The CDR3 is made up of 16 amino acids. V shed 5 bases and J 1 base; nucleotides not matched to a gene: 6.